This section outlines one T cell receptor beta chain sequence together with its context. What it recognizes is unknown. The source of the sample is a study of regulatory T cells. General study points: In CD3G-deficient patients, conventional CD4+ T cells were enriched for hydrophobic CDR3 residues at positions 6 and 7. Regulatory T cells showed the strongest V-J pair restriction and V/J gene skewing among patient repertoires.

V trimming: 3 bases; J trimming: 5 bases; junction bases outside the gene matches: 11. CDR3 length: 16 residues. Per the germline V gene, CDR1 is SGHRS and CDR2 is YFSETQ. Primers: 52 TRBV forward and 13 TRBJ reverse. Generated by immunoSEQ multiplex PCR, the TCRdb table keeps only in-frame clones and is missing some. This table has around 29,000 clones, over 90% appearing once. A couple of CD3G-deficient patients had more severe autoimmunity; all had some. Patients aged 2 to 39 years had fewer naive T cells. Regulatory (CD25-high CD127-low) and conventional (CD25-low CD127-high) CD4+ T cells were sorted separately.

The sample taken for sequencing was conventional CD4+ T cells sorted from blood. The TCR was taken from a child aged 2-15 years with CD3G deficiency. The chain carries TRBV5-1 and TRBJ1-2; 9 nucleotides match TRBD1. Here the CDR3 reads CASSSGTGPLGYGYTF. In nucleotides, the CDR3 is TGCGCCAGCAGCTCCGGGACAGGGCCCCTTGGATATGGCTACACCTTC.